This entry is about one T cell receptor beta chain. The target antigen is unknown. Profiling relied on immunoSEQ multiplex PCR, and the TCRdb table lists in-frame clones only, not all of them. The sample has roughly 100,000 clones, 86% seen once. The CDR3 sequence is 14 residues long. V was clipped by 1 base and J by 0 bases, with 7 bases between them. The germline V gene encodes CDR1 GTSNPN and CDR2 SVGIG (reference sequence). The sample comes from a study of T cell responses to AZD1222 COVID-19 vaccine. The study, taken as a whole, reports: Variant regions that are unmutated are reportedly the target of nearly half of spike-specific TCRs. The study found Spike-specific TCR breadth and depth rose after two AZD1222 doses.

The genes are TRBV30 and TRBJ1-5; D call uncertain. Sequencing used peripheral blood, obtained 28 days after the second dose of the MenACWY control vaccine. This TCR was recovered from an adult who received the MenACWY meningococcal vaccine as a control. The CDR3 DNA is TGTGCCTGGAGTGGGCAGACTAGCAATCAGCCCCAGCATTTT. Amino acid sequence: CAWSGQTSNQPQHF.